This T cell receptor (beta chain) is from a study of T-cell reconstitution after alpha-beta-depleted transplantation in children. From germline, CDR1 is MNHNS and CDR2 SASEGT. The CDR3 extends over 13 amino acids. The V end was cut by 7 bases, the J end by 5 bases, with 13 bases between. A TCRbeta library incorporating unique molecular identifiers was prepared. TCRdb passed the PCR reads through MiXCR, listing each CDR3 protein once. Here the sample spans hundreds of thousands of distinct CDR3 sequences, 15% to 20% being singletons. This clonotype was observed many times. The sequence derives from a human donor who donated a stem cell graft to a child with acute myeloid leukemia. Specimen: PBMCs from the stem cell graft donor, collected from the stem cell graft. The rearrangement links TRBV6-1 to TRBJ2-3; D might be TRBD2 (5 bases). CDR3 sequence reads: CASTRTEVDTQYF. CDR3 coding DNA: TGTGCCAGCACCAGGACTGAGGTAGATACGCAGTATTTT.